The rows below give T cell receptor beta chains drawn from one sample of a study of cytomegalovirus exposure and HLA in healthy donors. Clones were read by immunoSEQ multiplex PCR, and TCRdb kept only the in-frame ones, dropping some. The sample table includes fewer than 60,000 clones. Sequencing used PBMCs. The origin of the receptors is a woman in her twenties or thirties in good health and CMV-seropositive. Each CDR3 is given with its conserved first and last residue.

v_gene	j_gene	CDR3aa
TRBV6-6	TRBJ2-1	CASADLGSYNEQFF
TRBV5-1	TRBJ1-1	CASSDRVGTEAFF
TRBV4-1	TRBJ1-1	CASSRGQSGTEAFF
TRBV6-5	TRBJ2-2	CASRGSGEPAGELFF
TRBV30	TRBJ1-1	CAVLERGNLNTEAFF
TRBV7-2	TRBJ1-2	CASSLSLDSEAYGYTF
TRBV28	TRBJ1-2	CASSSIAGTGVNGYTF
TRBV4-1	TRBJ2-3	CASSPIGDSLIDTQYF
TRBV7-9	TRBJ1-2	CASSSGGGHYGYTF
TRBV29-1	.	CSDMEGTGYEQYF
TRBV20-1	TRBJ2-7	CSARPGGEQYF
TRBV5-1	TRBJ2-7	CASSLAAGTSYEQYF
TRBV20-1	TRBJ2-7	CSASGTEQYF
TRBV5-1	TRBJ2-1	CASSFGQSSYNEQFF
TRBV4-2	TRBJ2-1	CASSQVNEQFF
TRBV7-9	TRBJ2-3	CASSPGLAVIDSTDTQYF
TRBV5-8	TRBJ2-6	CASMGQSRSGANVLTF
TRBV6-5	TRBJ1-5	CASSSRGRQPQHF
TRBV13	TRBJ1-1	CASSSPTGMNTEAFF
TRBV6-5	TRBJ1-2	CASSYTRTGDRYGYTF
TRBV5-5	TRBJ2-2	CASSSGQGFTGELFF
TRBV9	TRBJ2-6	CASSPRLGRGSGANVLTF
TRBV4-1	TRBJ1-4	CASSQDVHRKLFF
TRBV18	TRBJ2-5	CASSPQRETQYF
TRBV5-1	TRBJ1-1	CASSSDSFTEAFF
TRBV29-1	TRBJ1-2	CSVVKGVGSYGYTF
TRBV5-1	TRBJ2-1	CASSLVSGGDNEQFF
TRBV5-1	TRBJ2-2	CASTQSDLTSAGTGELFF
TRBV29-1	TRBJ2-1	CSVEILAGGYNEQFF
TRBV28	TRBJ1-6	CASSFPFRVRDSPLHF
TRBV4-1	TRBJ1-1	CASSQDRGPGTEAFF
TRBV2	TRBJ2-7	CASSVRVSPTYEQYF
TRBV5-1	TRBJ1-2	CASQGAHGYTF
TRBV30	TRBJ2-1	CAWSGRGDNEQFF
TRBV18	TRBJ1-2	CASSPSSGAGMGYTF
TRBV7-9	TRBJ2-5	CASSLFYSGGMYQETQYF
TRBV6-1	TRBJ1-4	CASSEATVNEKLFF
TRBV11-2	TRBJ2-7	CASTGLAGGPGRYEQYF
TRBV5-1	TRBJ2-7	CASSLALDEVNEQYF
TRBV5-1	TRBJ1-2	CASSEDSYGYTF
TRBV30	TRBJ2-7	CAWWTSGSYEQYF
TRBV10-3	TRBJ2-7	CAISRGNNEQYF
TRBV6-4	TRBJ2-3	CASSERGTDTQYF
TRBV30	TRBJ1-1	CAWSVHKNTEAFF
TRBV29-1	.	CSVSNRTYEQYF
TRBV18	TRBJ2-1	CASSRDGPWDEQFF
TRBV10-3	TRBJ2-1	CAIAGLAGDWVRMDEQFF
TRBV18	TRBJ2-7	CASSPQEAYEQYF
TRBV6-1	TRBJ1-6	CASSEVEDIGYSPLHF
TRBV25-1	TRBJ2-1	CASSEGLATNEQFF
TRBV6-1	TRBJ2-5	CASSASGGRETQYF
TRBV6-1	TRBJ1-4	CASSELGGREKLFF
TRBV5-1	TRBJ1-4	CASSVAEGGTNEKLFF
TRBV10-1	TRBJ2-1	CASSDSRGSDEQFF
TRBV19	TRBJ1-2	CASSIRTGDYGYTF
TRBV21-1	TRBJ2-5	CASSKTPHTRPQETQYF
TRBV18	TRBJ2-7	CASSPSAVGGLSYEQYF
TRBV9	TRBJ2-1	CASGGGGAEQFF